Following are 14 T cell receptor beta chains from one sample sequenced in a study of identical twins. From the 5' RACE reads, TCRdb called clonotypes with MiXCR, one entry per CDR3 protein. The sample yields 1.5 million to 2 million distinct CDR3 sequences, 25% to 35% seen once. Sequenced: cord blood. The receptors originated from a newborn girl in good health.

The CDR3 is CAISKTSTDTQYF. Here the CDR3 DNA reads TGTGCCATCAGTAAAACTAGCACAGATACGCAGTATTTT. The rearrangement links TRBV10-3 to TRBJ2-3; D unresolved. The germline V gene has CDR1 ENHRY and CDR2 SYGVKD. The CDR3 extends over 13 amino acids. Trimming removed 5 bases at V and 0 bases at J, with 6 bases between.

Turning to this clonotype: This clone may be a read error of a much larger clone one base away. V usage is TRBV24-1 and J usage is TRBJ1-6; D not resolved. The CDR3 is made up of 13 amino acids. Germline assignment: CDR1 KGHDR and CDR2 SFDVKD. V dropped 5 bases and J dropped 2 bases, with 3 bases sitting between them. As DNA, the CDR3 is TGTGCCACCAGTGGTGCCTATAATTCACCCCTCCACTTT. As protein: CATSGAYNSPLHF.

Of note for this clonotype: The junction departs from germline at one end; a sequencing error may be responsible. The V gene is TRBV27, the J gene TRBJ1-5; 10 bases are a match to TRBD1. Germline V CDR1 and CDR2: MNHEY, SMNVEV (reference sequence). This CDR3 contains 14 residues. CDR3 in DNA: TGTGCCGGCAGTTGGACAGGGGGGAATCAGCCCCAGCATTTT. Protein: CAGSWTGGNQPQHF.

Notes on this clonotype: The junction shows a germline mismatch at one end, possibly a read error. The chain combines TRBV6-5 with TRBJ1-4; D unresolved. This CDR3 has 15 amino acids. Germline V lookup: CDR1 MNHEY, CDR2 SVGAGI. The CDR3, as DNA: TGTGCCTGCAGTCGGGTTCAGTCAACTAATGAAAAACTGTTTTTT. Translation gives CACSRVQSTNEKLFF.

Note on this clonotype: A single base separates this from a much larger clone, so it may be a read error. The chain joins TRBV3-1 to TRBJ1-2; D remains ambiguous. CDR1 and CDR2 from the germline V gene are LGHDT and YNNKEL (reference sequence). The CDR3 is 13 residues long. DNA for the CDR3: TGTGCCAGCACCAGCCAAGCAAACTATGGCTACATCTTC. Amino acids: CASTSQANYGYIF.

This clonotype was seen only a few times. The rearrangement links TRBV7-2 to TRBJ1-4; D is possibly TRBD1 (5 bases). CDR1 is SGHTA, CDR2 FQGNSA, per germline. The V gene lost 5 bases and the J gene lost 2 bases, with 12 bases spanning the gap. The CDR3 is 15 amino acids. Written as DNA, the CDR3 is TGTGCCAGCAGCCCGAAGGCAGGGACTAATGAAAAACTGTTTTTT. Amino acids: CASSPKAGTNEKLFF.

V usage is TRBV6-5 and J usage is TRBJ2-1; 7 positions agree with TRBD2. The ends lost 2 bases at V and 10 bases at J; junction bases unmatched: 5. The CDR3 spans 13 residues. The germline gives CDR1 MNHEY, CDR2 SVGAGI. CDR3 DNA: TGTGCCAGCAGTTACCCAGGGACTACCGAGCAGTTCTTC. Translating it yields CASSYPGTTEQFF.

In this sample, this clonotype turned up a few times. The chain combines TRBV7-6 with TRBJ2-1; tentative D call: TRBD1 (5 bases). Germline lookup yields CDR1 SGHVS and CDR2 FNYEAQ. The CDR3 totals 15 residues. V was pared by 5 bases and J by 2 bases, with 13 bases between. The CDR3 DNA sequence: TGTGCCAGCAGCCCGCCAGGGAACCCCTACAATGAGCAGTTCTTC. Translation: CASSPPGNPYNEQFF.

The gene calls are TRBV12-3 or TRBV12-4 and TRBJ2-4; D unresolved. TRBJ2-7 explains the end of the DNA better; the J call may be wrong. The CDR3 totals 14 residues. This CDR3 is CASSFLRDHYEQYF. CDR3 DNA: TGTGCCAGCAGTTTTTTAAGGGATCACTACGAGCAGTACTTC.

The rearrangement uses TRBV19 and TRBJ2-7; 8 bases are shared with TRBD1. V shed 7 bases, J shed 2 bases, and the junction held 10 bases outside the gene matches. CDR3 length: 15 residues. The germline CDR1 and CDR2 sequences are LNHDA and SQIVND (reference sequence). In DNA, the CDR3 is TGTGCCAGTACCCCCGGGACAGGAGCGACCTACGAGCAGTACTTC. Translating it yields CASTPGTGATYEQYF.

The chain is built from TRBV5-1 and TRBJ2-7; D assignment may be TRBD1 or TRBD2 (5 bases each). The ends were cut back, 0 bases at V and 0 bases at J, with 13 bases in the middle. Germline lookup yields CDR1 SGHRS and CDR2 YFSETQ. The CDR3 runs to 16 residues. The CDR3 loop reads CASSLEFRDVSYEQYF. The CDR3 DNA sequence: TGCGCCAGCAGCTTGGAGTTTCGGGACGTCTCCTACGAGCAGTACTTC. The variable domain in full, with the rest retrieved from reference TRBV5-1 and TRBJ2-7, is KAGVTQTPRYLIKTRGQQVTLSCSPISGHRSVSWYQQTPGQGLQFLFEYFSETQRNKGNFPGRFSGRQFSNSRSEMNVSTLELGDSALYLCASSLEFRDVSYEQYFGPGTRLTVT.

DNA for the CDR3: TGTGCCAGCAGTGTAGCAGGGGGCTTAGCCCTCGTTGGCTACACCTTC. Translation: CASSVAGGLALVGYTF. The chain joins TRBV6-1 to TRBJ1-2, with 8 bases fitting TRBD1. Germline CDR1 and CDR2: MNHNS and SASEGT. CDR3 size: 16 residues. The trim removed 4 bases at V and 7 bases at J, leaving 14 bases unmatched.

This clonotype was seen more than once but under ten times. The CDR3 is CASSLLVGASGTPDNEQFF. As DNA, the CDR3 is TGTGCCAGCAGCCTACTCGTTGGGGCTAGCGGGACCCCGGACAATGAGCAGTTCTTC. The genes are TRBV7-8 and TRBJ2-1, with 9 nucleotides matching TRBD2. Germline V lookup: CDR1 SGHVS, CDR2 FQNEAQ. Losses at the gene ends were 5 bases for V and 5 bases for J; bases not matched to a gene: 19. The CDR3 has 19 amino acids.

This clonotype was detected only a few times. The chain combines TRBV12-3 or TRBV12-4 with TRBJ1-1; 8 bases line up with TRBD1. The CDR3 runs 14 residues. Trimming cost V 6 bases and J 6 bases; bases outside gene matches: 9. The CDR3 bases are TGTGCCAGCAGCAGGACAGGGTTGGACGCTGAAGCTTTCTTT. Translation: CASSRTGLDAEAFF.